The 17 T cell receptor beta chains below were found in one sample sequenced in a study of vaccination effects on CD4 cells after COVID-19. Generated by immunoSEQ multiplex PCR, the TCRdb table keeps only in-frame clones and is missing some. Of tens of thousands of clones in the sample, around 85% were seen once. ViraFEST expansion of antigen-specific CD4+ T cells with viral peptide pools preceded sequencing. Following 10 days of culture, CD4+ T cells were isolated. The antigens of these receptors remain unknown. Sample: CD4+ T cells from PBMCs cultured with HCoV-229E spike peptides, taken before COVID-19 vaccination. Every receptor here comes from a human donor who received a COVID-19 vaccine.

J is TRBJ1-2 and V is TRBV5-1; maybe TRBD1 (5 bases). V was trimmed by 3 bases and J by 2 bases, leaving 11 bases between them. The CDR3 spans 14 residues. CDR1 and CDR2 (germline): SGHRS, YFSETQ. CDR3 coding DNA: TGCGCCAGCAGCTCGGGACCGATGAACTATGGCTACACCTTC. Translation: CASSSGPMNYGYTF.

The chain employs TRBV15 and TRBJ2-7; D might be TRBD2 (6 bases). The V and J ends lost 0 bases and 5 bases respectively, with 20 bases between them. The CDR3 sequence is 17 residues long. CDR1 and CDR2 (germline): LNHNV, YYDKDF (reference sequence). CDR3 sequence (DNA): TGTGCCACCAGCAGAGAAGAGTTTCGGGGGTTTAATCACGAGCAGTACGTC. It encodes CATSREEFRGFNHEQYV.

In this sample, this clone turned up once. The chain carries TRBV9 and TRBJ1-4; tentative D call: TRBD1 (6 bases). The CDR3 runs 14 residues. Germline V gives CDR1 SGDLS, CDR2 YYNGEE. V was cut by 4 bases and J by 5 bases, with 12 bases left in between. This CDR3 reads CASSPGGQNEKLFF. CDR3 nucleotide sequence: TGTGCCAGCAGCCCGGGGGGGCAAAATGAAAAACTGTTTTTT.

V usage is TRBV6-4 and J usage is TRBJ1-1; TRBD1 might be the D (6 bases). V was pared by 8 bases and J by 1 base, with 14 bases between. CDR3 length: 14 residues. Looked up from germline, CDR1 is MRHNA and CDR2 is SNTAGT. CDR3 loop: CASRKWDKNTEAFF. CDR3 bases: TGTGCCAGCCGAAAATGGGACAAGAACACTGAAGCTTTCTTT.

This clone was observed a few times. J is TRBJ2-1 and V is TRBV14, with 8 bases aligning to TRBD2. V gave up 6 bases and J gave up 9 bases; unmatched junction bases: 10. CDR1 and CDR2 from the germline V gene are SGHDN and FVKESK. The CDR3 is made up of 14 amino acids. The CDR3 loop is CASSLSGGATEQFF. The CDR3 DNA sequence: TGTGCCAGCAGTCTATCGGGAGGGGCTACTGAGCAGTTCTTC.

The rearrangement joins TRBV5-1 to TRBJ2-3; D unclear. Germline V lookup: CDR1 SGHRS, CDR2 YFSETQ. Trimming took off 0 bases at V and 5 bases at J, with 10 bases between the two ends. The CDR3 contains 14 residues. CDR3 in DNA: TGCGCCAGCAGCTTGGCGCAGGACGGAGATACGCAGTATTTT. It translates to CASSLAQDGDTQYF.

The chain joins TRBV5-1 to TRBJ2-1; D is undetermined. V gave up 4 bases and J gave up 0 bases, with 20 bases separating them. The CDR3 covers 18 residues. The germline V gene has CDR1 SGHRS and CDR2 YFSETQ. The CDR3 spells CASSEYSFGRSSYNEQFF. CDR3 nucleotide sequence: TGCGCCAGCAGCGAATACTCCTTTGGACGGAGCTCCTACAATGAGCAGTTCTTC.

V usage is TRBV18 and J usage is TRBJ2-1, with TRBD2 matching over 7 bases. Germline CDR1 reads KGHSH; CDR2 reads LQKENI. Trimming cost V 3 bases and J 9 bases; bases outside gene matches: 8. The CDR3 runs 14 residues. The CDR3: CASSPQGSGGEQFF. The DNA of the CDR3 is TGTGCCAGCTCACCCCAGGGCTCGGGGGGTGAGCAGTTCTTC.

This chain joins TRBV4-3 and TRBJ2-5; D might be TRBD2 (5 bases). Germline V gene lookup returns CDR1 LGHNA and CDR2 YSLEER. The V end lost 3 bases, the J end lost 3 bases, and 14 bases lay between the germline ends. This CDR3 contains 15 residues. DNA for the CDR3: TGCGCCAGCAGCCAGAGAACCGGGGTGGAAGAGACCCAGTACTTC. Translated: CASSQRTGVEETQYF.

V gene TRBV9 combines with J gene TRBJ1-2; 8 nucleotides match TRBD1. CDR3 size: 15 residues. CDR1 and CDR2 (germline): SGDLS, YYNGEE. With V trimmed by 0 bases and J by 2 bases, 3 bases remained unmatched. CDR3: CASSVDPGGNYGYTF. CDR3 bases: TGTGCCAGCAGCGTAGATCCAGGGGGCAACTATGGCTACACCTTC.

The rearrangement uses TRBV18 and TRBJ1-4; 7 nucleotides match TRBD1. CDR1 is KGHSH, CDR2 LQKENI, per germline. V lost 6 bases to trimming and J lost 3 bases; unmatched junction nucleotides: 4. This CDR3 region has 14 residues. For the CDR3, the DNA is TGTGCCAGCTCTGAGGGGGCGGCTAATGAAAAACTGTTTTTT. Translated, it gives CASSEGAANEKLFF.

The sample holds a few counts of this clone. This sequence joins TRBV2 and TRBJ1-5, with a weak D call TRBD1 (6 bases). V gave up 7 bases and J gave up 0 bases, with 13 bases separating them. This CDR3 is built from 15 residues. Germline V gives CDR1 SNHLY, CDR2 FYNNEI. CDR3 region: CASTRDNYSNQPQHF. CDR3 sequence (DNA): TGTGCCAGCACCCGGGACAATTATAGCAATCAGCCCCAGCATTTT.

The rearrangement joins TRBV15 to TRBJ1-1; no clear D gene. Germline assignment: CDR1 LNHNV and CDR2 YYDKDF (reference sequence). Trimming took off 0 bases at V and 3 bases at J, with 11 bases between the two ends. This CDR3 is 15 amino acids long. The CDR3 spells CATSRDRQPDTEAFF. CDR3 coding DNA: TGTGCCACCAGCAGAGATCGCCAGCCCGACACTGAAGCTTTCTTT.

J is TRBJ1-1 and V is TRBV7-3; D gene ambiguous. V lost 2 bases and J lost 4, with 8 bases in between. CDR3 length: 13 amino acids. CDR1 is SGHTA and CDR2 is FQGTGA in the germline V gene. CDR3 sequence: CASSLDGSTEAFF. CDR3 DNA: TGTGCCAGCAGCTTAGATGGCAGCACTGAAGCTTTCTTT.

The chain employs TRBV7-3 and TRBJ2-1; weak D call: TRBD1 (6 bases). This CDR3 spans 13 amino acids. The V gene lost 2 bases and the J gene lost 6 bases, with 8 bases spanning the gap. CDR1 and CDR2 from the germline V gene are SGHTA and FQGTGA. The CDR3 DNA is TGTGCCAGCAGCTTAGACAGGATCAATGAGCAGTTCTTC. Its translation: CASSLDRINEQFF.

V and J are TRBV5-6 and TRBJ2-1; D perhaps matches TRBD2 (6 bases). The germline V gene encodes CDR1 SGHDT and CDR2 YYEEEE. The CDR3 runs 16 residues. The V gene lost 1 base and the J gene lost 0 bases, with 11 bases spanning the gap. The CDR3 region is CASSLPGVSSYNEQFF. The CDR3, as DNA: TGTGCCAGCAGCTTGCCGGGGGTCAGCTCCTACAATGAGCAGTTCTTC.

The CDR3 nucleotides read TGTGCCAGCAGCCCTGGGTCTCGGGGCTACACCTTC. Translating it yields CASSPGSRGYTF. The genes are TRBV9 and TRBJ1-2; D unclear. The CDR3 has 12 residues. V lost 4 bases to trimming and J lost 8 bases, with 12 bases between them. Germline lookup yields CDR1 SGDLS and CDR2 YYNGEE.